Below, 8 T cell receptor beta chains from the same sample are listed, as sequenced in a study of T cell responses to AZD1222 COVID-19 vaccine. This table comes from immunoSEQ multiplex PCR, and its TCRdb copy is limited to in-frame clones, with some not included. The sample lists over 95,000 clones, almost 90% seen once, with about 15% in the top ten. The material sequenced was peripheral blood, taken 28 days after the second AZD1222 dose. These TCRs come from an adult who received the AZD1222 COVID-19 vaccine.

V and J are TRBV6-5 and TRBJ2-1, with D uncertain. The CDR3 is 13 residues long. The V end was cut by 0 bases, the J end by 4 bases, with 4 bases between. Per the germline V gene, CDR1 is MNHEY and CDR2 is SVGAGI. CDR3 in amino acids: CASSYSVYNEQFF. The CDR3 DNA sequence: TGTGCCAGCAGTTACTCGGTGTACAATGAGCAGTTCTTC.

The chain links TRBV3-1 (or the pseudogene TRBV3-2) to TRBJ2-2, with D perhaps TRBD2 (5 bases). The V end lost 4 bases, the J end lost 4 bases, and 16 bases lay between the germline ends. The CDR3 consists of 16 residues. Germline values: CDR1 LGHDT, CDR2 YNNKEL (reference sequence). This CDR3 reads CASSLLARSVTGELFF. The CDR3 nucleotides are TGTGCCAGCAGCCTTCTAGCACGTTCGGTCACCGGGGAGCTGTTTTTT.

The chain combines TRBV18 with TRBJ1-4, with D tentatively TRBD1 (5 bases). V lost 2 bases and J 7 bases, leaving 8 bases between the germline ends. The CDR3 length is 13 residues. Germline V lookup: CDR1 KGHSH, CDR2 LQKENI. CDR3 region: CASSPGGGEKLFF. In DNA, the CDR3 is TGTGCCAGCTCACCAGGGGGAGGTGAAAAACTGTTTTTT.

This chain joins TRBV19 and TRBJ1-4, with D hard to call. Looked up from germline, CDR1 is LNHDA and CDR2 is SQIVND (reference sequence). CDR3 size: 15 residues. V was trimmed by 3 bases and J by 0 bases, leaving 8 bases between them. CDR3 sequence: CASSIQDATNEKLFF. CDR3 sequence (DNA): TGTGCCAGTAGTATCCAGGACGCAACTAATGAAAAACTGTTTTTT.

The CDR3 DNA reads TGTGCCAGCAGCCCCGTCGGGGGAAACACCATATATTTT. This sequence encodes CASSPVGGNTIYF. This chain connects TRBV6-5 to TRBJ1-3; D remains unclear. The CDR3 is made up of 13 amino acids. V lost 6 bases and J 4 bases, leaving 10 bases between the germline ends. The V gene's germline CDR1 is MNHEY and CDR2 SVGAGI.

The chain combines TRBV5-1 with TRBJ2-7, with TRBD2 as a possible D gene (6 bases). The CDR3 sequence is 15 residues long. Germline V CDR1 and CDR2: SGHRS, YFSETQ. V was pared by 0 bases and J by 3 bases, with 13 bases between. The CDR3, as DNA: TGCGCCAGCAGCTTGGTTGTCGGAGGGTACTACGAGCAGTACTTC. Its translation: CASSLVVGGYYEQYF.

The chain carries TRBV10-3 and TRBJ1-1; D is possibly TRBD1 (6 bases). The V gene lost 7 bases and the J gene lost 1 base, with 10 bases spanning the gap. The length of the CDR3 is 13 residues. The germline V gene has CDR1 ENHRY and CDR2 SYGVKD. Here the CDR3 reads CAIKGQRNTEAFF. For the CDR3, the DNA is TGTGCCATCAAAGGACAGCGGAACACTGAAGCTTTCTTT.

The chain recombines TRBV23-1 with TRBJ2-5; possibly TRBD1 for D (7 bases). TRBV23-1 carries the ORF label, with uncertain function. This CDR3 comprises 16 residues. V lost 2 bases, J lost 5 bases, and 18 bases lay in between. This chain's CDR3 is CASSQARQGGEETQYF. The CDR3 coding sequence is TGCGCCAGCAGTCAAGCGCGACAGGGAGGAGAGGAGACCCAGTACTTC.